Listed here is a single T cell receptor beta chain. Its antigen is not known. J was trimmed by 3 bases and V by 2 bases; bases with no gene match: 4. This CDR3 region has 15 residues. Germline V gene lookup returns CDR1 MDHEN and CDR2 SYDVKM. This entry is derived from a study of T cell responses to AZD1222 COVID-19 vaccine. Findings and limits, study-wide: Across spike, vaccine-associated CD4 TCRs were found, dominant at 160-218 and 743-854. It was only after the peak T cell response that any repertoires were sampled.

The repertoire was sequenced with immunoSEQ multiplex PCR; TCRdb's copy has only in-frame clones and lacks some. The repertoire consists of 200,000 to 250,000 clones, with 90% to 95% occurring once and the leading ten covering approximately 1.5%. The gene calls are TRBV28 and TRBJ1-5; 7 nucleotides line up with TRBD1. The sample here was peripheral blood, taken 28 days after the second dose of the MenACWY control vaccine. This TCR was recovered from an adult who received the MenACWY meningococcal vaccine as a control. For the CDR3, the DNA is TGTGCCAGCAGTTTACTCGACAGGGACAATCAGCCCCAGCATTTT. Protein sequence: CASSLLDRDNQPQHF.